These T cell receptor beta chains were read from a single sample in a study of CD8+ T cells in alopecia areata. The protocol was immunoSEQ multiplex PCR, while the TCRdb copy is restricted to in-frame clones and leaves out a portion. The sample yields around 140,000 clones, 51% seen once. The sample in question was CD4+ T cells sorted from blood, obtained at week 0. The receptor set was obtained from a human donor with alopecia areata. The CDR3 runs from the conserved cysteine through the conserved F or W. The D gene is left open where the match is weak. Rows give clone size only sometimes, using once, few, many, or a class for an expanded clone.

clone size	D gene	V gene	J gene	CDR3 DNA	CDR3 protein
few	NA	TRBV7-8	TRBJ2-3	TGTGCCAGCAGCTCTTTCGCGGTCGAGGGGATTACAGATACGCAGTATTTT	CASSSFAVEGITDTQYF
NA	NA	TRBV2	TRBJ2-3	TGTGCCAGCAGGGGGGGACTCAGCACAGATACGCAGTATTTT	CASRGGLSTDTQYF
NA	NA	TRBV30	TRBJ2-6	TGTGCCTGGAGTATGGGATGGCCTGGGGCCAACGTCCTGACTTTC	CAWSMGWPGANVLTF
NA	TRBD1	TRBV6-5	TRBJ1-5	TGTGCCAGCAGTCTGGACAGGGGGGAACAGCCCCAGCATTTT	CASSLDRGEQPQHF
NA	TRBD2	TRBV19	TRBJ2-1	TGTGCCAGTGCAACTAGCGGGAGGGCCGGTGAGCAGTTCTTC	CASATSGRAGEQFF
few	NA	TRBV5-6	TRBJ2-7	TGTGCCAGCAGCTTCGGTAGGACCTACGAGCAGTACTTC	CASSFGRTYEQYF
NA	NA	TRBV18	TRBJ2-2	TGTGCCAGCTCACCACCCGCCGGGGAGCTGTTTTTT	CASSPPAGELFF
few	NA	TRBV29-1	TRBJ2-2	TGCAGCGTCTTAACAGGGCTCAACACCGGGGAGCTGTTTTTT	CSVLTGLNTGELFF
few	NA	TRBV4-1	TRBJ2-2	TGCGCCAGCAGCGGGGGAACAGGCATGGTGGCCACGAACACCGGGGAGCTGTTTTTT	CASSGGTGMVATNTGELFF
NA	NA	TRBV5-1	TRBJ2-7	TGCGCCAGCAGCTTCCTCGGACAGTCAACCTACGAGCAGTACTTC	CASSFLGQSTYEQYF
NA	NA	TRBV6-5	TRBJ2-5	TGTGCCAGCAGTTACTCGATGGTGGCGGGCCAAGAGACCCAGTACTTC	CASSYSMVAGQETQYF
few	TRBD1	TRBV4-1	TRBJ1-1	TGCGCCAGCAGCCGAGAACAGGGGTTCCCTGAAGCTTTCTTT	CASSREQGFPEAFF
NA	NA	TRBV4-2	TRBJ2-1	TGTGCCAGCAGCCAAGCCCGGAGGGCCGTCCTGGATGAGCAGTTCTTC	CASSQARRAVLDEQFF
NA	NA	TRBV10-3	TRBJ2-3	TGTGCCATCAGCCGGGACTCTGGCACAGATACGCAGTATTTT	CAISRDSGTDTQYF
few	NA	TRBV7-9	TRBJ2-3	TGTGCCAGCAGCCCCCGGGATACGCAGTATTTT	CASSPRDTQYF
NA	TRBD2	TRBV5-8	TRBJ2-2	TGTGCCAGCAGCCGCGACGGGCTAGCGGGGGACACCGGGGAGCTGTTTTTT	CASSRDGLAGDTGELFF
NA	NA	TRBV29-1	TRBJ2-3	TGCAGCGTTTCGGGGACAGATACGCAGTATTTT	CSVSGTDTQYF
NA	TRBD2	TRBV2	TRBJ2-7	TGTGCCAGCAGTGAATGGGAGGGATACGAGCAGTACTTC	CASSEWEGYEQYF
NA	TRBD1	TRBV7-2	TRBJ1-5	TGTGCCAGCAGCTTAGGGCCGAGGGGGCTACATCAGCCCCAGCATTTT	CASSLGPRGLHQPQHF
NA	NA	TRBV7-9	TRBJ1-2	TGTGCCAGCAGCTTACTAGATGGCTACACCTTC	CASSLLDGYTF
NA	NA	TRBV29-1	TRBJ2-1	TGCAGCGTTGAAGGGCAGGAGGTCGCCTACAATGAGCAGTTCTTC	CSVEGQEVAYNEQFF
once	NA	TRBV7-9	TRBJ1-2	TGTGCCAGCAGAATCCTAAGTAACTATGGCTACACCTTC	CASRILSNYGYTF
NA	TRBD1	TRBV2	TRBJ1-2	TGTGCCAGAGGACAGGGGGCTAACTATGGCTACACCTTC	CARGQGANYGYTF
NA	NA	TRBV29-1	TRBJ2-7	TGCAGCGTTGGAAAGTCGGATGCCTACGAGCAGTACTTC	CSVGKSDAYEQYF
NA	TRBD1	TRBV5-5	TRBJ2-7	TGTGCCAGCAGCATACCGACAGGGCTGGACGAGCAGTACTTC	CASSIPTGLDEQYF
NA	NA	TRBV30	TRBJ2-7	TGTGCCTGGAGCGTTCCCCATGGGGACGAGCAGTACTTC	CAWSVPHGDEQYF
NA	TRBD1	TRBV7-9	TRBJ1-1	TGTGCCAGCAGCCGATTCGGGACAGCAGACACTGAAGCTTTCTTT	CASSRFGTADTEAFF
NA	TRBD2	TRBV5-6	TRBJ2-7	TGTGCCAGCAGCCTACCGGGACTACCGTCCTACGAGCAGTACTTC	CASSLPGLPSYEQYF
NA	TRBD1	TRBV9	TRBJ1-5	TGTGCCAGCAGCGCCGGGACAGGGCGTACTCAGCCCCAGCATTTT	CASSAGTGRTQPQHF
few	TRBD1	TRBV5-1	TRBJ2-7	TGCGCCAGCAAGAGGACAGGGGGGTACGAGCAGTACTTC	CASKRTGGYEQYF
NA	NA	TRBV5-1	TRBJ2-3	TGCGCCAGCAGCTTAAGGAACACAGATACGCAGTATTTT	CASSLRNTDTQYF
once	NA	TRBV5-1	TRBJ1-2	TGCGCCAGTGACCGAGTAATGAGCTACACCTTC	CASDRVMSYTF
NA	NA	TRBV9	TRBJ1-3	TGTGCCAGCAGCGAAGCGGGACAATCTGGAAACACCATATATTTT	CASSEAGQSGNTIYF
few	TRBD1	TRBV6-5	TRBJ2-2	TGTGCCAGCAGTTCACAGGGGGCCGGGGAGCTGTTTTTT	CASSSQGAGELFF
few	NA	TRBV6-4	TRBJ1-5	TGTGCCAGCGCGCGGGCCGCCAATCAGCCCCAGCATTTT	CASARAANQPQHF
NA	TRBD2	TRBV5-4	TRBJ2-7	TGTGCCAGCAGCTTGGGACTAGCGAGGGAGCAGTACTTC	CASSLGLAREQYF
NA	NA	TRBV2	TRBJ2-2	TGTGCCAGCAGTCTAGACAGGATCCCGAACACCGGGGAGCTGTTTTTT	CASSLDRIPNTGELFF
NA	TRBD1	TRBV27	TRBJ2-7	TGTGCCAGCAGAACGAGGGGGCTGTCCGAGCAGTACTTC	CASRTRGLSEQYF
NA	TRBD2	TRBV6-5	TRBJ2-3	TGTGCCATCAGTTTAGCGGGAGAGGGGGGGCCAGATACGCAGTATTTT	CAISLAGEGGPDTQYF
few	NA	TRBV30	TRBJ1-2	TGTGCCTGGAGGAAGGAGACTTATGGCTACACCTTC	CAWRKETYGYTF
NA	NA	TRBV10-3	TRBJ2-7	TGTGCCATCAGTGCTGGGCAGGATAGGCCGCAGTACTTC	CAISAGQDRPQYF
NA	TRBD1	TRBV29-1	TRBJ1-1	TGCAGCGTTGAACAGGGGGGAGCTTTCTTT	CSVEQGGAFF
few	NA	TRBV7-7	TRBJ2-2	TGTGCTAGCAGCTCAGCCCGGAGGGGCGGGGAGCTGTTTTTT	CASSSARRGGELFF
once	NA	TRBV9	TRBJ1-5	TGTGCCAGCAGCGTCGGCGGGTTACATCAGCCCCAGCATTTT	CASSVGGLHQPQHF
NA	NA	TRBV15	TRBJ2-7	TGTGCCACCAGCAGAGATTTTTTGGGACCGTCTGAAGAGCAGTACTTC	CATSRDFLGPSEEQYF
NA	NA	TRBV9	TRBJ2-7	TGTGCCAGCAGCGTAGCGGACAGATCCTACGAGCAGTACTTC	CASSVADRSYEQYF
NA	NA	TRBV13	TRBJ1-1	TGTGCCAGCAGCTTAGCGCTAGACACTGAAGCTTTCTTT	CASSLALDTEAFF
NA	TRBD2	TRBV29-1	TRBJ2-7	TGCAGCGTTGGGAATCAGCGGGAGCTCTACGAGCAGTACTTC	CSVGNQRELYEQYF
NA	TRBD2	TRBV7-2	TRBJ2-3	TGTGCCAGCAGCCCCCGCGCTAGCGGGAGGGGCACAGATACGCAGTATTTT	CASSPRASGRGTDTQYF
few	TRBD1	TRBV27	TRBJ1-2	TGTGCCAGCAGTTTTAGGACAGGGGTCGGCTACACCTTC	CASSFRTGVGYTF
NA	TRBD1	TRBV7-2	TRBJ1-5	TGTGCCAGCACCGGCAGGGGGGGCGATCAGCCCCAGCATTTT	CASTGRGGDQPQHF
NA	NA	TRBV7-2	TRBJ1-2	TGTGCCAGCAGCTTAGTGAGCTACACCTTC	CASSLVSYTF